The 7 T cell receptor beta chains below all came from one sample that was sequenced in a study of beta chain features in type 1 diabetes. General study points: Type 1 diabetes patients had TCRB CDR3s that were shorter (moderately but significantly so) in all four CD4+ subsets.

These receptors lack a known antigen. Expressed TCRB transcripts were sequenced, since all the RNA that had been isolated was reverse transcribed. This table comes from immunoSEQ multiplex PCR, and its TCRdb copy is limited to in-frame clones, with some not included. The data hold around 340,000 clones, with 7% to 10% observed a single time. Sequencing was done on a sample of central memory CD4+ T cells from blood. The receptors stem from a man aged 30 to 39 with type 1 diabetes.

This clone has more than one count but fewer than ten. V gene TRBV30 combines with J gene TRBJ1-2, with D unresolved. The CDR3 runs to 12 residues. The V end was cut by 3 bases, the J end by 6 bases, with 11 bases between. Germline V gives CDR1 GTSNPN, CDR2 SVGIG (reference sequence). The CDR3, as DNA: TGTGCCTGGAGGGGTTCCTTTCATGGCTACACCTTC. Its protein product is CAWRGSFHGYTF.

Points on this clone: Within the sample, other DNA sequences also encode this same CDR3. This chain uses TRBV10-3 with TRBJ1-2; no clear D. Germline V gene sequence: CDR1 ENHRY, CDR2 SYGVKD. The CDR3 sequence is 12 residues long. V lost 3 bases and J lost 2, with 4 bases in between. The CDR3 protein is CAISDRNYGYTF. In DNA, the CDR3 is TGTGCCATCAGTGACCGCAACTATGGCTACACCTTC.

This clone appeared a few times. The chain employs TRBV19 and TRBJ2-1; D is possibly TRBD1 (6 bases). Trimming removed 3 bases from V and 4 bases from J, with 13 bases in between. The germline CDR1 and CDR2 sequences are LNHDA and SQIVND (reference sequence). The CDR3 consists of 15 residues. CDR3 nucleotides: TGTGCCAGTAGTATTGGCAGGGGTAGGTACAATGAGCAGTTCTTC. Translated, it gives CASSIGRGRYNEQFF.

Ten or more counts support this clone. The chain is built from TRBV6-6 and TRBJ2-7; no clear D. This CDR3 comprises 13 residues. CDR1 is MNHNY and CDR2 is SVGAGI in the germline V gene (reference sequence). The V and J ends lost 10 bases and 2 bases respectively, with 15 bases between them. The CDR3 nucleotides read TGTGCCACCCCTGGAGAGGACCCCTACGAGCAGTACTTC. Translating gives CATPGEDPYEQYF.

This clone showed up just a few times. The DNA of the CDR3 is TGTGCCAGCAGTTTCCGGCTGGACACTGAAGCTTTCTTT. It yields the protein CASSFRLDTEAFF. The genes are TRBV28 and TRBJ1-1, with D unresolved. Trimming left V 3 bases short and J 3 bases short, with 8 bases between. Germline V gives CDR1 MDHEN, CDR2 SYDVKM. The CDR3 loop spans 13 amino acids.

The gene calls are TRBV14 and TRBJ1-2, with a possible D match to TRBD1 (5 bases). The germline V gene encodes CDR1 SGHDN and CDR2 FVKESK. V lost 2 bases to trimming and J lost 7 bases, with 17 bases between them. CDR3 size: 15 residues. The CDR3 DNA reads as TGTGCCAGCAGCCAAAACTCAGGGCAGTTCTTTGGCTACACCTTC. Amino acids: CASSQNSGQFFGYTF.

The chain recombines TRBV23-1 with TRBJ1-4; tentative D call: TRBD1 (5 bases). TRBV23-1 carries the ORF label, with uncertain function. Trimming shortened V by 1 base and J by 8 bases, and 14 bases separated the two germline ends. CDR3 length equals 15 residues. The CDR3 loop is CASSQWGVGEEKLFF. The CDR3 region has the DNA TGCGCCAGCAGTCAATGGGGGGTAGGGGAAGAAAAACTGTTTTTT.